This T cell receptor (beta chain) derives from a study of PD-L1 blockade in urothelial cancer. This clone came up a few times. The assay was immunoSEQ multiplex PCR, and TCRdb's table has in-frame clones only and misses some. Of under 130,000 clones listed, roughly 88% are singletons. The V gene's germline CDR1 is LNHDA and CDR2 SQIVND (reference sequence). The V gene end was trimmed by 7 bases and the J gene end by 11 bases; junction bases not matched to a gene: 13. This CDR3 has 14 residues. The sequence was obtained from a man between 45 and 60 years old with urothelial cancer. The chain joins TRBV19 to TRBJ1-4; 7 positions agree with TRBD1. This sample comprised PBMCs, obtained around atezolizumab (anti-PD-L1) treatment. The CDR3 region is CASTLGRQGGKLFF. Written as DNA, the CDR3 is TGTGCCAGTACCCTCGGGAGACAGGGAGGCAAACTGTTTTTT. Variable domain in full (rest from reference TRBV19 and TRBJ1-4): DGGITQSPKYLFRKEGQNVTLSCEQNLNHDAMYWYRQDPGQGLRLIYYSQIVNDFQKGDIAEGYSVSREKKESFPLTVTSAQKNPTAFYLCASTLGRQGGKLFFGSGTQLSVL.